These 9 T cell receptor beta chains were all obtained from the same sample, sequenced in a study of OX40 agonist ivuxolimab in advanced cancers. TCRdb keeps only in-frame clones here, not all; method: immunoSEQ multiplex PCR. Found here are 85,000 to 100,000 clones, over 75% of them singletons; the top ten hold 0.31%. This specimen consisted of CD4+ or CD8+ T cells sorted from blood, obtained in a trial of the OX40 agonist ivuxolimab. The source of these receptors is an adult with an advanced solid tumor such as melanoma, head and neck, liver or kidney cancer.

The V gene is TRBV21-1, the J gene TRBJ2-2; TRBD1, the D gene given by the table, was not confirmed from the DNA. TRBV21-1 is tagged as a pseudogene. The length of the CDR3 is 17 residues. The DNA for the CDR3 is TGTGCCAGCAGCAAAGACATGGAGACAGGGGGCGGCGGGGAGCTGTTTTTT. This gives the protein CASSKDMETGGGGELFF.

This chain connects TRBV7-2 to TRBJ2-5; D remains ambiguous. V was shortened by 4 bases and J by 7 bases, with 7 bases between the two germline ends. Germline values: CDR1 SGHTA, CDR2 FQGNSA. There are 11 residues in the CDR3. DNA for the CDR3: TGTGCCAGCAGCTCCGGCGGGACCCAGTACTTC. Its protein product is CASSSGGTQYF. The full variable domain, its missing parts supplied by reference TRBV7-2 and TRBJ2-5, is GAGVSQSPSNKVTEKGKDVELRCDPISGHTALYWYRQSLGQGLEFLIYFQGNSAPDKSGLPSDRFSAERTGGSVSTLTIQRTQQEDSAVYLCASSSGGTQYFGPGTRLLVL.

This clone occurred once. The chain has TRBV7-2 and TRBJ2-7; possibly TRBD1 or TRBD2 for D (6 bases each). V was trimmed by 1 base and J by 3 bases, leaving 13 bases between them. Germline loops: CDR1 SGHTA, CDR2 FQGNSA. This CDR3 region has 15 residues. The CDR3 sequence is CASSLGGAGGYEQYF. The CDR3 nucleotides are TGTGCCAGCAGCTTAGGGGGGGCGGGTGGCTACGAGCAGTACTTC.

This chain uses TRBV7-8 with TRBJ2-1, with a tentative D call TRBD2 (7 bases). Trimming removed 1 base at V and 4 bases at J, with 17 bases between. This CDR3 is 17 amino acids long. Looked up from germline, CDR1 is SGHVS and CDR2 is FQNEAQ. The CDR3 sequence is CASSLEGGGPIYNEQFF. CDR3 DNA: TGTGCCAGCAGCTTAGAAGGGGGAGGGCCGATTTACAATGAGCAGTTCTTC.

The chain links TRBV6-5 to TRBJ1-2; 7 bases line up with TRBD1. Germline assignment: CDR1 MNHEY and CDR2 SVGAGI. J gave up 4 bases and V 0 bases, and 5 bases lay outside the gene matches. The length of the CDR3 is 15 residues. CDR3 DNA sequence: TGTGCCAGCAGTTACTCTGGGACAGTCCCCTATGGCTACACCTTC. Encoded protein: CASSYSGTVPYGYTF.

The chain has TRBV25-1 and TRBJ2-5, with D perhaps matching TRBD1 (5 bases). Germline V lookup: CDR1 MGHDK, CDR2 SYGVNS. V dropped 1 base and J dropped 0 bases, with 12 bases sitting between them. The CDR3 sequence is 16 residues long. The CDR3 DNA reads TGTGCCAGCAGTGAATGGGGCTCAGGGCACCAAGAGACCCAGTACTTC. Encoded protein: CASSEWGSGHQETQYF.

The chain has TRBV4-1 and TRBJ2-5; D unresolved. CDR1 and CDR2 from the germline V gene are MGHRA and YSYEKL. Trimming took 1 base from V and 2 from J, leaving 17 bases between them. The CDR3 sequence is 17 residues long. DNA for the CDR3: TGCGCCAGCAGCCAAGGCCGAGGAGACTCCCCTCAAGAGACCCAGTACTTC. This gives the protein CASSQGRGDSPQETQYF.

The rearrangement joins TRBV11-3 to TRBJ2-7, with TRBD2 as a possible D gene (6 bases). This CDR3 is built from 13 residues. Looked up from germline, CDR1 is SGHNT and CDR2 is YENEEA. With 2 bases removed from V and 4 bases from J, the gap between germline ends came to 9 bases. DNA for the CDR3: TGTGCCAGCAGCTTATTTGCGGGGTACGAGCAGTACTTC. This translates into CASSLFAGYEQYF.

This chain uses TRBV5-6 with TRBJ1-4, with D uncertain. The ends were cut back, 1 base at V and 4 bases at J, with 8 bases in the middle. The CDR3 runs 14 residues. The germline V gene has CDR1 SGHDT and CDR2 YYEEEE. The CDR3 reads CASSLRGINEKLFF. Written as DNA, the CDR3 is TGTGCCAGCAGCTTGCGGGGTATTAATGAAAAACTGTTTTTT.